The 4 T cell receptor beta chains reported below all come from one sample, sequenced in a study of CD8+ T cells in alopecia areata. In each case, RNA was isolated and then reverse transcribed into cDNA as the sequencing template. Here immunoSEQ multiplex PCR was the method, and the copy in TCRdb shows in-frame clones only, minus some. The sample has around 190,000 clones, 45% to 70% seen once. The specimen was CD8+ T cells sorted from blood. These receptors all stem from a human donor in good health.

This chain joins TRBV7-9 and TRBJ2-2; 7 bases fit TRBD2. After removal of 5 bases from V and 6 bases from J, the junction contained 3 bases not matched to a gene. CDR1 and CDR2 (germline): SEHNR, FQNEAQ (reference sequence). CDR3 length: 13 residues. This chain's CDR3 is CASSPTSAGELFF. The DNA for the CDR3 is TGTGCCAGCAGCCCCACTAGCGCCGGGGAGCTGTTTTTT.

This sequence joins TRBV5-6 and TRBJ1-1; 7 bases are a match to TRBD1. CDR3 length: 14 amino acids. V lost 2 bases to trimming and J lost 1 base; unmatched junction nucleotides: 2. The germline CDR1 and CDR2 sequences are SGHDT and YYEEEE. The CDR3 sequence: CASSFGQANTEAFF. CDR3 DNA sequence: TGTGCCAGCAGCTTCGGACAGGCGAACACTGAAGCTTTCTTT. Filled out from reference TRBV5-6 and TRBJ1-1, the complete variable domain reads DAGVTQSPTHLIKTRGQQVTLRCSPKSGHDTVSWYQQALGQGPQFIFQYYEEEERQRGNFPDRFSGHQFPNYSSELNVNALLLGDSALYLCASSFGQANTEAFFGQGTRLTVV.

The V and J genes are TRBV15 and TRBJ2-4; the match to TRBD1 covers 12 bases. Looked up from germline, CDR1 is LNHNV and CDR2 is YYDKDF (reference sequence). V lost 1 base and J lost 0; bases outside the gene matches: 7. The CDR3 totals 19 residues. Here the CDR3 reads CATSRAGTGGELAKNIQYF. The CDR3 DNA is TGTGCCACCAGCAGAGCCGGGACAGGGGGCGAACTAGCCAAAAACATTCAGTACTTC.

V is TRBV7-9 and J is TRBJ2-7; perhaps TRBD2 as D (6 bases). The length of the CDR3 is 15 residues. The germline gives CDR1 SEHNR, CDR2 FQNEAQ (reference sequence). Trimming pared 5 bases from V and 2 bases from J, leaving 16 bases between. The CDR3 DNA reads as TGTGCCAGCAGCCGGGCGGGGCGCGGCCCCTACGAGCAGTACTTC. Residues: CASSRAGRGPYEQYF.